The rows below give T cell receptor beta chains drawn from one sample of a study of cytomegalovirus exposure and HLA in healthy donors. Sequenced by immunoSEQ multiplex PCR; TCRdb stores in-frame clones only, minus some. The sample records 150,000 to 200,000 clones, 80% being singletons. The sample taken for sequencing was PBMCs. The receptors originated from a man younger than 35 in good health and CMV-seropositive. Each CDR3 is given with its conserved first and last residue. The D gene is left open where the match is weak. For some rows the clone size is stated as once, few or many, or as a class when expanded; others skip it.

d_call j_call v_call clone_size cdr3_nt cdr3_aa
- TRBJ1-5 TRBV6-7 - TGTGCCAGCAGTTACCGACTGGCTAGACAGACACCGCATCAGCCCCAGCATTTT CASSYRLARQTPHQPQHF
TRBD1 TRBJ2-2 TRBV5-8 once TGTGCCAGCAGCTTCCGGGACAGGGGTGCCGGGGAGCTGTTTTTT CASSFRDRGAGELFF
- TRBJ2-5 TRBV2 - TGTGCCAGCAGTCGGGGGACAGTGCAAGAGACCCAGTACTTC CASSRGTVQETQYF
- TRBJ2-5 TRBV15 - TGTGCCACCAGCACAGACCCCCGGACTACCTATGGGGAGACCCAGTACTTC CATSTDPRTTYGETQYF
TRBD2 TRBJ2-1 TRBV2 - TGTGCCAGCAGTGCTCGGGGGGGGACCTACAATGAGCAGTTCTTC CASSARGGTYNEQFF
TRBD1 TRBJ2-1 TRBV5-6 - TGTGCCAGCAGCATAAGACAGGGGCTGATCAATGAGCAGTTCTTC CASSIRQGLINEQFF
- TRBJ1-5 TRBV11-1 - TGTGCCAGCAGCTTCGCGGGTAACAATCAGCCCCAGCATTTT CASSFAGNNQPQHF
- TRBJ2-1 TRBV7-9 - TGTGCCAGCAGCCCGGGGAGTAGAATCTACAATGAGCAGTTCTTC CASSPGSRIYNEQFF
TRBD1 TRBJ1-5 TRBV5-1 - TGTGCCAGCAGCTTTGGCAGGGGGGATCAGCCCCAGCATTTT CASSFGRGDQPQHF
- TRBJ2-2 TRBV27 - TGTGCCAGCAGCCGGGTGACCGGGGAGCTGTTTTTT CASSRVTGELFF
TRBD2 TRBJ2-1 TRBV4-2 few TGTGCCTCGACGGGGGGAGCGAATGAGCAGTTCTTC CASTGGANEQFF
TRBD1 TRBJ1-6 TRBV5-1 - TGCGCCAGCAGCTTGGCCGAGGTTGGGACAGGGGGCTCCCAGGGGTCACCCCTCCACTTT CASSLAEVGTGGSQGSPLHF
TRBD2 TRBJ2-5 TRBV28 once TGTGCCAGCAGTCAGTGGGAGGGCCCGAAGACCCAGTACTTC CASSQWEGPKTQYF
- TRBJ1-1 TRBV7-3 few TGTGCCAGCAGCCTCAAAGGGGTAGGGAACACTGAAGCTTTCTTT CASSLKGVGNTEAFF
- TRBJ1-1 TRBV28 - TGTGCCAGCAGTTGGACAGCCCTTAACACTGAAGCTTTCTTT CASSWTALNTEAFF
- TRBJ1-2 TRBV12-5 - TGTGCTAGTGGTTTGGGCCAGAGCGTATATGGCTACACCTTC CASGLGQSVYGYTF
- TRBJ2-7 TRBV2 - TGTGCCAGCAGAGCGGGCCCCACCTACGAGCAGTACTTC CASRAGPTYEQYF
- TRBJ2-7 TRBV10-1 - TGCGCCAGCAGTGAGTCAGGAGGGGTCTACGAGCAGTACTTC CASSESGGVYEQYF
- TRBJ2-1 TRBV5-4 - TGTGCCAGCAGCACCGGACTCCTCTACAATGAGCAGTTCTTC CASSTGLLYNEQFF
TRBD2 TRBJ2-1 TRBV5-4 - TGTGCCAGCAGCTTGGTCTCCGGGAGGGCGGATGAGCAGTTCTTC CASSLVSGRADEQFF
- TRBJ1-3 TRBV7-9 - TGTGCCAGCAGCTACGGCGCAGAGGCGGGAAACACCATATATTTT CASSYGAEAGNTIYF
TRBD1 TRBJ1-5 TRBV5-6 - TGTGCCAGCAGCTTAGGGACAGGGGGCAATCAGCCCCAGCATTTT CASSLGTGGNQPQHF